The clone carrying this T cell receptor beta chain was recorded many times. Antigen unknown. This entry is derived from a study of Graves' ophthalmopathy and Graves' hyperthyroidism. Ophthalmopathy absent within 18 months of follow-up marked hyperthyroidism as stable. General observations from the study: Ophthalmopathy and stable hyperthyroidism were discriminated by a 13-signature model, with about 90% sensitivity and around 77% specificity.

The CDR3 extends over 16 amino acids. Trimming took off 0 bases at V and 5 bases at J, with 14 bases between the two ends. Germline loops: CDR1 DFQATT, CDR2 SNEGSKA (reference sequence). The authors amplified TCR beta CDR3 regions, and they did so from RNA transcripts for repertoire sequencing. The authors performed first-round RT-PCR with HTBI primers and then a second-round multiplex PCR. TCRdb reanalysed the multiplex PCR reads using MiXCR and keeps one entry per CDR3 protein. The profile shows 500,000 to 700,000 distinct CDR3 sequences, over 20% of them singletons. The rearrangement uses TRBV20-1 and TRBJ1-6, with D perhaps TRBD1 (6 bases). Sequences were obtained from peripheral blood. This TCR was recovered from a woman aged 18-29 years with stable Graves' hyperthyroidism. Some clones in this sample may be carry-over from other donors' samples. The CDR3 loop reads CSARDLAGQNNSPLHF. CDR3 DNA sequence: TGCAGTGCTAGAGACCTGGCGGGACAAAATAATTCACCCCTCCACTTT.